The clone carrying this T cell receptor beta chain was recorded a few times. Antigen: not known. The data are from a study of vaccination effects on CD4 cells after COVID-19. Study-wide context: Post-vaccine sampling took place a median of 72 days after the second dose.

ViraFEST assay sequencing came after antigen-specific CD4+ T cells were expanded with viral peptide pools. Isolating CD4+ T cells followed approximately nine days of culture. Either the BNT162b2 or mRNA-1273 vaccine was given to participants in two doses. Absence of prior SARS-CoV-2 infection characterized the vaccine recipients, who showed negative nucleocapsid antibodies. Each well held approximately 1.8 million PBMC cultured with 7.5 to 10 ug/ml peptides and approximately 11 IU/ml IL-2. IL-2 medium took the place of half the medium on both days 3 and 7. Sequencing was performed with immunoSEQ multiplex PCR; in TCRdb, only in-frame clones are kept and a portion is missing. The sample lists just under 60,000 clones, under 80% seen once, with just under 2% in the top ten. CDR1 is MNHEY and CDR2 is SVGAGI in the germline V gene. The CDR3 extends over 15 amino acids. Trimming stripped 2 bases from V and 3 bases from J, with 11 bases between.

The sequencing here drew on CD4+ T cells from PBMCs cultured with HCoV-OC43 spike peptides, taken after COVID-19 vaccination. Subset of the sample: HCoV-OC43 spike overlapping peptide pool stimulation. The TCR comes from a human donor who received a COVID-19 vaccine. The V and J genes are TRBV6-5 and TRBJ2-1; possible D gene TRBD1, 5 bases. DNA for the CDR3: TGTGCCAGCAGTTACAGGGGAACTCTCTACAATGAGCAGTTCTTC. Its protein product is CASSYRGTLYNEQFF.